This passage covers 13 T cell receptor beta chains from one sample sequenced in a study of radiation and T cells in renal cell carcinoma (dated by TCRdb to the early 2020s). Read against the paper, the sample's time point label means: baseline pretreatment blood. This sample's treatment or condition label indicates: 15 Gy SBRT to primary tumor, nephrectomy 4 weeks later. Library method: the immunoSEQ multiplex PCR assay. Imported from immuneACCESS, the table was reduced by TCRdb to in-frame sequences with V and J called. These copies leave out some clones; in studies compared against another copy, an unresolved V gene accounts for under half, and the cause of the remainder is not known. This sample gives 50,000 to 75,000 clones in total; 60% to 85% of them show up just once. Together, the top ten hold 6% to 8% of the sample. Here the sequenced sample was blood, taken from a patient whose treatment included radiotherapy and nephrectomy. The receptors derive from a man aged 55 to 70 with renal cell carcinoma.

This clone was seen a handful of times. The CDR3 coding sequence is TGCGCCAGCAGCTACCAAACAGGGAGTACTGAAGCTTTCTTT. This encodes CASSYQTGSTEAFF. This chain joins TRBV5-1 and TRBJ1-1; possibly TRBD1 for D (6 bases). The CDR3 is 14 amino acids. The germline gives CDR1 SGHRS, CDR2 YFSETQ. Trimming stripped 3 bases from V and 5 bases from J, with 14 bases between.

CDR3 residues: CASSVNRDLNTEAFF. The CDR3 DNA reads TGTGCCAGTAGTGTAAACAGGGACCTGAACACTGAAGCTTTCTTT. The chain couples TRBV19 to TRBJ1-1; tentatively, D is TRBD1 (6 bases). Germline values: CDR1 LNHDA, CDR2 SQIVND (reference sequence). The V gene lost 5 bases and the J gene lost 0 bases, with 13 bases spanning the gap. The CDR3 runs to 15 residues.

This clone has at least ten counts. For the CDR3, the DNA is TGTGCCTGGAAGTGGGGCAGGGGGAAGGATACGCAGTATTTT. It is translated as CAWKWGRGKDTQYF. The chain combines TRBV30 with TRBJ2-3, with 7 bases identical to TRBD1. CDR1 and CDR2 from the germline V gene are GTSNPN and SVGIG (reference sequence). The CDR3 is made up of 14 amino acids. The junction had 10 bases not matched to a gene; V was cut back by 4 bases and J by 6 bases.

This clone was picked up many times. The CDR3 bases are TGTGCCTGGAGTGTCGGCAGTAACACTGAAGCTTTCTTT. Translating gives CAWSVGSNTEAFF. The rearrangement uses TRBV30 and TRBJ1-1, with D unclear. V was clipped by 0 bases and J by 2 bases, with 7 bases between them. Germline V gives CDR1 GTSNPN, CDR2 SVGIG (reference sequence). This CDR3 has 13 residues.

V is TRBV7-3 and J is TRBJ2-1, with a possible D match to TRBD1 (6 bases). The CDR3 runs to 15 residues. Germline lookup yields CDR1 SGHTA and CDR2 FQGTGA. Trimming stripped 1 base from V and 5 bases from J, with 12 bases between. Here the CDR3 DNA reads TGTGCCAGCAGCTTAAGGTCACAGGGCAACAATGAGCAGTTCTTC. This codes for CASSLRSQGNNEQFF.

DNA of the CDR3: TGTGCCATCAGAAGGCAGGGGGTTCAAGAGACCCAGTACTTC. Translation: CAIRRQGVQETQYF. The gene calls are TRBV10-3 and TRBJ2-5; 7 bases are a match to TRBD1. CDR1 is ENHRY and CDR2 is SYGVKD in the germline V gene. This CDR3 has 14 residues. Trimming took 6 bases from V and 2 from J; bases not matched to a gene: 6.

The CDR3 DNA follows: TGTGCCATCAGTGACCCCTTAGCGGGAGGGCCAAAGACCCAGTACTTC. This translates into CAISDPLAGGPKTQYF. The gene calls are TRBV10-3 and TRBJ2-5, with 11 bases fitting TRBD2. The CDR3 has 16 residues. Germline trimming cut 3 bases from V and 6 bases from J; bases unmatched to any gene: 9. From germline, CDR1 is ENHRY and CDR2 SYGVKD.

The chain has TRBV6-1 and TRBJ2-2, with 16 bases that match TRBD2. The CDR3 loop spans 19 amino acids. Per the germline V gene, CDR1 is MNHNS and CDR2 is SASEGT. Losses at the gene ends were 3 bases for V and 0 bases for J; bases not matched to a gene: 4. CDR3 nucleotide sequence: TGTGCCAGCAGTGAGGGGGGGACTAGCGGGAGGGCGAACACCGGGGAGCTGTTTTTT. Its translation: CASSEGGTSGRANTGELFF.

The J gene is TRBJ1-2, the V gene TRBV6-6; D may be TRBD1 (5 bases). Germline CDR1 and CDR2: MNHNY and SVGAGI (reference sequence). The CDR3 totals 13 residues. Trimming pared 2 bases from V and 7 bases from J, leaving 11 bases between. In nucleotides, the CDR3 is TGTGCCAGCAGTTACGGTCCAGGGACTGGCTACACCTTC. This gives the protein CASSYGPGTGYTF.

The sample holds a few counts of this clone. The chain combines TRBV14 with TRBJ1-1; D call uncertain. CDR1 and CDR2 from the germline V gene are SGHDN and FVKESK. This CDR3 region has 13 residues. Trimming cost V 1 base and J 6 bases, with 9 bases left between them. Here the CDR3 DNA reads TGTGCCAGCAGCCAAGCCTCCGGGGCTGAAGCTTTCTTT. Its translation is CASSQASGAEAFF.

The J gene is TRBJ2-5, the V gene TRBV10-1, with D tentatively TRBD2 (5 bases). The germline CDR1 and CDR2 sequences are WNHNN and SYGVQD (reference sequence). The CDR3 totals 14 residues. V was trimmed by 6 bases and J by 5 bases, leaving 16 bases between them. The CDR3 DNA reads as TGCGCCAGCAGCCAAGGACTTCGTGAGGAGACCCAGTACTTC. This codes for CASSQGLREETQYF.

The rearrangement uses TRBV30 and TRBJ2-5; 7 nucleotides match TRBD1. Germline lookup yields CDR1 GTSNPN and CDR2 SVGIG (reference sequence). The CDR3 extends over 14 amino acids. V was clipped by 4 bases and J by 4 bases; unmatched bases: 9. This CDR3 is CAWKRQGDRETQYF. The CDR3 bases are TGTGCCTGGAAGCGGCAGGGGGATCGAGAGACCCAGTACTTC.

J is TRBJ2-3 and V is TRBV5-1; 10 nucleotides align to TRBD2. This CDR3 has 16 amino acids. Trimming cost V 0 bases and J 4 bases; bases outside gene matches: 5. Germline V gene sequence: CDR1 SGHRS, CDR2 YFSETQ. The CDR3 nucleotides are TGCGCCAGCAGCTTGGAGGTAGCGGGAGGACCAGATACGCAGTATTTT. Amino acid sequence: CASSLEVAGGPDTQYF.